This T cell receptor beta chain comes out of a study of long-term antiretroviral therapy in people with HIV. The germline V gene has CDR1 SNHLY and CDR2 FYNNEI. With 7 bases removed from V and 3 bases from J, the gap between germline ends came to 16 bases. The CDR3 runs to 16 residues. General study results and limits: Comparison with controls showed narrower CDR3 length ranges in HIV repertoires. ART-treated samples gained diversity yet remained below transplant donor controls.

Survey-level resolution applied to immunoSEQ assay v3.0. Produced via immunoSEQ multiplex PCR; TCRdb's table is partial and in-frame only. The sample consists of about 23,000 clones, roughly 80% of them appearing once. This clone has only a few counts. Its antigen is undetermined. Sample: unsorted PBMCs, taken 1.6 years after starting antiretroviral therapy. This TCR came from a man aged 35 to 55 with HIV. The V and J genes are TRBV2 and TRBJ1-6, with D possibly matching TRBD1 (6 bases). The CDR3 DNA sequence: TGTGCCAGCACTGGGGGCAAAGCTTTCTATAATTCACCCCTCCACTTT. Translation gives CASTGGKAFYNSPLHF.